The next 3 T cell receptor beta chains were all read from a single sample in a study of blood T cell repertoires in COVID-19. Some clones are missing from TCRdb's copy, which holds only in-frame ones; the method was immunoSEQ multiplex PCR. Seen here are approximately 300,000 clones, just under 90% observed once, and the top ten hold about 4%. Sequencing was done on a sample of peripheral blood. These receptors were obtained from a woman aged 40-49 years with acute or convalescent COVID-19.

This chain connects TRBV27 to TRBJ2-3; D unclear. The CDR3 totals 15 residues. Looked up from germline, CDR1 is MNHEY and CDR2 is SMNVEV (reference sequence). The V end was cut by 0 bases, the J end by 4 bases, with 11 bases between. The CDR3 sequence is CASSLSIRRADTQYF. Here the CDR3 DNA reads TGTGCCAGCAGTTTATCGATCCGTCGCGCAGATACGCAGTATTTT.

This rearrangement joins TRBV3-1 (or the pseudogene TRBV3-2) to TRBJ1-2; the D gene is possibly TRBD1 (5 bases). Between the trimmed V and J ends, which lost 7 bases and 3 bases, there was a span of 12 bases. The germline V gene has CDR1 LGHDT and CDR2 YNNKEL (reference sequence). This CDR3 contains 13 residues. Written as DNA, the CDR3 is TGTGCCAGCAACGGTGGAGGGGACTATGGCTACACCTTC. This gives the protein CASNGGGDYGYTF.

This sequence joins TRBV29-1 and TRBJ1-2; D perhaps matches TRBD1 (5 bases). The CDR3 has 15 residues. The V and J ends lost 1 base and 4 bases respectively, with 16 bases between them. Germline loops: CDR1 SQVTM, CDR2 ANQGSEA. Written as DNA, the CDR3 is TGCAGCGTTGAAGTTGGCTTGGGGGGTGGCTATGGCTACACCTTC. Its protein product is CSVEVGLGGGYGYTF. The entire variable domain, with the rest obtained from reference TRBV29-1 and TRBJ1-2, is as follows: SAVISQKPSRDICQRGTSLTIQCQVDSQVTMMFWYRQQPGQSLTLIATANQGSEATYESGFVIDKFPISRPNLTFSTLTVSNMSPEDSSIYLCSVEVGLGGGYGYTFGSGTRLTVV.